The source of this TCR beta chain is a study of T cell changes during pregnancy in multiple sclerosis. V was cut by 2 bases and J by 2 bases, with 12 bases left in between. This CDR3 has 15 amino acids. Germline CDR1 reads MNHEY; CDR2 reads SMNVEV (reference sequence). Only in-frame clones appear in the TCRdb table, and some are missing; sequencing was by immunoSEQ multiplex PCR. The data hold 40,000 to 60,000 clones, with around 94% observed a single time. The material was CD4+ T cells from peripheral blood mononuclear cells, obtained in the third trimester of pregnancy. The rearrangement links TRBV27 to TRBJ1-2, with D possibly being TRBD1 (5 bases). The receptor comes from a female donor with multiple sclerosis, enrolled in a pregnancy study. CDR3 bases: TGTGCCAGCAGTTTACAGGGTCGAGGCAACTATGGCTACACCTTC. As protein: CASSLQGRGNYGYTF.